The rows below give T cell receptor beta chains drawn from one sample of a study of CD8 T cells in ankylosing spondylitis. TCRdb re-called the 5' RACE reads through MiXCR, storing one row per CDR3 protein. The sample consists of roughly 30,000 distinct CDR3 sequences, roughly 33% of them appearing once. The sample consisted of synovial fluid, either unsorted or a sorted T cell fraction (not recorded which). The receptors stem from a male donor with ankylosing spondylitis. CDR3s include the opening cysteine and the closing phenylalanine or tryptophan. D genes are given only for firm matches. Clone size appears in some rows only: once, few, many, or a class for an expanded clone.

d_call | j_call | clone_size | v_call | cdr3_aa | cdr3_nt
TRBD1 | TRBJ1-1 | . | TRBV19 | CASSIRTGGRNTEAFF | TGTGCCAGTAGTATAAGGACAGGAGGGAGGAACACTGAAGCTTTCTTT
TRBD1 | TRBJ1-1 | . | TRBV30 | CAWSSGTGGTEAFF | TGTGCCTGGAGTTCGGGGACAGGGGGCACTGAAGCTTTCTTT
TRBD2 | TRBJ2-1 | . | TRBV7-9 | CASSSMDLAGRYNEQFF | TGTGCCAGCAGCTCGATGGACTTAGCGGGCAGGTACAATGAGCAGTTCTTC
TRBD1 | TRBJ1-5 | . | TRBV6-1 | CASSAPGQGFDQPQHF | TGTGCCAGCAGTGCGCCGGGACAGGGTTTCGATCAGCCCCAGCATTTT
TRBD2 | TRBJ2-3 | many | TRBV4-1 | CASSWGSGRSTDTQYF | TGCGCCAGCAGTTGGGGAAGCGGGAGGAGCACAGATACGCAGTATTTT
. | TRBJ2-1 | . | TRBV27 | CASSSWDLSSYNEQFF | TGTGCCAGCAGTTCCTGGGACCTCAGCTCCTACAATGAGCAGTTCTTC
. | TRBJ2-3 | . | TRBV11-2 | CASSLVGLGTDTQYF | TGTGCCAGCAGCTTAGTTGGGTTGGGCACAGATACGCAGTATTTT
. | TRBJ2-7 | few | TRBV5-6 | CASSSTTLRQEYF | TGTGCCAGCAGCTCAACGACTCTCCGGCAGGAATATTTC
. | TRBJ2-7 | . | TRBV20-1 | CSARAPWGRTSYEQYF | TGCAGTGCTAGAGCCCCATGGGGCCGGACTTCCTACGAGCAGTACTTC
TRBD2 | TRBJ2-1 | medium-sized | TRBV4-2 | CASSFPSGLAGADEQFF | TGTGCCAGCAGCTTCCCCTCGGGACTAGCGGGAGCAGATGAGCAGTTCTTC
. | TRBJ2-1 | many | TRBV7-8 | CASSPEGGYNEQFF | TGTGCCAGCAGCCCAGAAGGGGGCTACAATGAGCAGTTCTTC
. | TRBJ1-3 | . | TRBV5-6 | CASSFGQGNTIYF | TGTGCCAGCAGCTTCGGACAGGGAAACACCATATATTTT
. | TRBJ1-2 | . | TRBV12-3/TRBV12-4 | CASSLFYRNGYTF | TGTGCCAGCAGTTTATTCTACAGAAATGGCTACACCTTC
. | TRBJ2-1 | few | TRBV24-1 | CATSEVNEQFF | TGTGCCACCAGTGAGGTGAATGAGCAGTTCTTC
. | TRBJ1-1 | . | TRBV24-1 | CATSDTMQGSEAFF | TGTGCCACCAGTGATACGATGCAGGGCTCTGAAGCTTTCTTT
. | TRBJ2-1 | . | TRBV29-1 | CSFSGQEIGIGEQFF | TGCAGCTTCAGTGGGCAGGAAATCGGCATTGGTGAGCAGTTCTTC
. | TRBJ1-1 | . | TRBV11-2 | CASSPQGYTEAFF | TGTGCCAGCAGCCCCCAGGGATACACTGAAGCTTTCTTT
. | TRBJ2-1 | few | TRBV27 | CASSLGANNEQFF | TGTGCCAGCAGTTTAGGTGCTAACAATGAGCAGTTCTTC
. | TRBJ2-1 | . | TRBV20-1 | CSARNLRGRNEQFF | TGCAGTGCTAGAAACTTGCGGGGGCGCAATGAGCAGTTCTTC
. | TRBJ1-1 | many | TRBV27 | CASSIAVGAAGRAFF | TGTGCCAGCAGTATTGCGGTGGGGGCGGCGGGGAGGGCTTTCTTT
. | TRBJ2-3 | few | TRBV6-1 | CASSERWGGSGTDTQYF | TGTGCCAGCAGTGAAAGATGGGGGGGCAGCGGCACAGATACGCAGTATTTT
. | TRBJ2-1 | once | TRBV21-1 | CASNRLAPLDDNEQFF | TGTGCCAGCAACCGGTTAGCTCCCCTGGACGACAATGAGCAGTTCTTC
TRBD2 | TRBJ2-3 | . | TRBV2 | CASSQTSGNTDTQYF | TGTGCCAGCAGTCAGACTAGCGGGAACACAGATACGCAGTATTTT
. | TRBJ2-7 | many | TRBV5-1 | CASSDIPYEQYF | TGCGCCAGCAGCGACATTCCCTACGAGCAGTACTTC
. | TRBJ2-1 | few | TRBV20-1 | CSARDLGASWGDEQFF | TGCAGTGCTAGAGATCTTGGCGCTAGCTGGGGCGATGAGCAGTTCTTC
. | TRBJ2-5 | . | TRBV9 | CASSTDLQETQYF | TGTGCCAGCAGCACGGACCTCCAAGAGACCCAGTACTTC
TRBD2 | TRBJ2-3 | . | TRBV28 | CASSVTGTSGRFTDTQYF | TGTGCCAGCAGCGTCACCGGGACTAGCGGGAGGTTCACAGATACGCAGTATTTT
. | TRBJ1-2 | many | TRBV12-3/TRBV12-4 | CASSSGAGNVYGYTF | TGTGCCAGCAGTAGCGGAGCAGGGAACGTATATGGCTACACCTTC
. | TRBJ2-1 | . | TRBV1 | CTSSQAPSWVVNCSKFF | TGCACCAGCAGCCAAGCCCCCTCCTGGGTTGTGAACTGCAGTAAATTCTTC
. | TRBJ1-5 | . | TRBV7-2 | CASSSTRPDQPQHF | TGTGCCAGCAGCTCGACCCGTCCCGATCAGCCCCAGCATTTT
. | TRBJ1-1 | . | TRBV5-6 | CASSPLWGPAEAFF | TGTGCCAGCAGCCCCCTGTGGGGTCCCGCTGAAGCTTTCTTT
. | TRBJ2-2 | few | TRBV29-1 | CSVWSRGTGELFF | TGCAGCGTTTGGTCAAGAGGGACCGGGGAGCTGTTTTTT
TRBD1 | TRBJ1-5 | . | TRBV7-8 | CASSPLTGAPQHF | TGTGCCAGCAGCCCATTGACAGGGGCGCCCCAGCATTTT
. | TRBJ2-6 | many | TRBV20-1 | CSATDGEFSGANVLTF | TGCAGTGCTACGGACGGGGAATTCTCTGGGGCCAACGTCCTGACTTTC
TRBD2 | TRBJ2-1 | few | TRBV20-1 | CSARDGDRLADYNEQFF | TGCAGTGCTAGAGATGGGGACCGACTAGCGGATTACAATGAGCAGTTCTTC
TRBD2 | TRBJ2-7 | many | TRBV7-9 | CASSSRTSGRNEQYF | TGTGCCAGCAGCTCAAGGACTAGCGGGAGAAACGAGCAGTACTTC
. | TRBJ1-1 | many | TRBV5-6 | CASSLAVGSTTEAFF | TGTGCCAGCAGCTTGGCCGTAGGGTCGACCACTGAAGCTTTCTTT
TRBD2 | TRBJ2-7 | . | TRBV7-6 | CASSPLAGAYEQYF | TGTGCCAGCAGCCCCTTAGCGGGAGCCTACGAGCAGTACTTC
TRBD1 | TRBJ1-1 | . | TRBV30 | CAWSQGGSEAFF | TGTGCCTGGAGTCAAGGGGGCTCTGAAGCTTTCTTT
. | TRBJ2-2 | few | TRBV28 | CASSATGPHTGELFF | TGTGCCAGCAGTGCCACCGGGCCCCACACCGGGGAGCTGTTTTTT
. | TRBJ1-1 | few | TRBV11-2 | CASSSRDNVNTEAFF | TGTGCCAGCAGCTCCCGGGACAACGTGAACACTGAAGCTTTCTTT
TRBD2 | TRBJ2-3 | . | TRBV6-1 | CASSTLAGGPDTQYF | TGTGCCAGCAGTACACTAGCGGGAGGGCCAGATACGCAGTATTTT
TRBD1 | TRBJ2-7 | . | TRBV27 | CASSFGQGYEQYF | TGTGCCAGCAGTTTTGGACAGGGTTACGAGCAGTACTTC
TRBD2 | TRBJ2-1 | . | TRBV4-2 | CASSQESGIGYNEQFF | TGTGCCAGCAGCCAAGAGAGCGGGATAGGCTACAATGAGCAGTTCTTC
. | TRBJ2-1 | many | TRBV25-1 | CASSRPGENEQFF | TGTGCCAGCAGTAGGCCGGGAGAGAATGAGCAGTTCTTC
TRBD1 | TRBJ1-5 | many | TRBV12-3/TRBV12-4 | CASSDRGHERISNQPQHF | TGTGCCAGCAGTGACAGGGGGCACGAACGGATTAGCAATCAGCCCCAGCATTTT